Listed here are 30 T cell receptor beta chains from one sample, sequenced in a study of radiation and T cells in renal cell carcinoma. The sample's time point: baseline pretreatment blood. Treatment reported: 15 Gy SBRT to primary tumor, nephrectomy 4 weeks later. Only in-frame clones appear in the TCRdb table, and some are missing; sequencing was by immunoSEQ multiplex PCR. The sample lists over 120,000 clones; 70% to 90% were seen once. Specimen: blood, collected from a patient whose treatment included radiotherapy and nephrectomy. These receptors all come from a woman aged 50 to 60 with renal cell carcinoma.

This clone turned up a few times. Other nucleotide sequences in the sample specify the same CDR3. The gene calls are TRBV7-2 and TRBJ2-2; maybe TRBD1 (5 bases). V gave up 5 bases and J gave up 2 bases, with 9 bases separating them. The CDR3 totals 14 residues. Germline V gene data show CDR1 as SGHTA and CDR2 as FQGNSA. Written as DNA, the CDR3 is TGTGCCAGCAGCCCTCAGGGCAACACCGGGGAGCTGTTTTTT. This gives the protein CASSPQGNTGELFF.

This chain joins TRBV7-9 and TRBJ1-2; D may be TRBD1 (5 bases). This CDR3 contains 14 residues. The germline gives CDR1 SEHNR, CDR2 FQNEAQ (reference sequence). V was pared by 4 bases and J by 0 bases, with 9 bases between. The CDR3 coding sequence is TGTGCCAGCAGCTCGACAGATACTAACTATGGCTACACCTTC. Translating gives CASSSTDTNYGYTF.

On this clone itself: Because the CDR3's place on the DNA is in doubt, the DNA is left out and the CDR3 is given as listed by TCRdb. The gene calls are TRBV19 and TRBJ1-3. From its first to its last residue, the CDR3 has 13 amino acids. Germline V lookup: CDR1 LNHDA, CDR2 SQIVND (reference sequence). This chain's CDR3 is CASTFGNGNTIYF.

This rearrangement joins TRBV5-5 to TRBJ1-2; 9 bases align to TRBD1. The CDR3 length is 13 residues. Germline assignment: CDR1 SGHKS and CDR2 YYEKEE (reference sequence). V shed 3 bases and J 11 bases; nucleotides not matched to a gene: 8. The CDR3 sequence is CASSSGQGILYTF. The CDR3 DNA follows: TGTGCCAGCAGCTCGGGACAGGGTATCTTGTACACCTTC.

The chain combines TRBV6-1 with TRBJ2-7; TRBD2 aligns across 14 bases. The V gene end was trimmed by 7 bases and the J gene end by 3 bases; junction bases not matched to a gene: 5. Germline assignment: CDR1 MNHNS and CDR2 SASEGT. The CDR3 totals 15 residues. The CDR3 spells CASKRTSGGYYEQYF. CDR3 in DNA: TGTGCCAGCAAACGGACTAGCGGGGGGTACTACGAGCAGTACTTC.

The chain employs TRBV18 and TRBJ1-2, with D perhaps matching TRBD1 (5 bases). The germline gives CDR1 KGHSH, CDR2 LQKENI. The ends were cut back, 2 bases at V and 0 bases at J, with 7 bases in the middle. This CDR3 spans 14 amino acids. CDR3 DNA sequence: TGTGCCAGCTCACCAACCAGGGCTAACTATGGCTACACCTTC. Translation: CASSPTRANYGYTF.

CDR3 DNA sequence: TGTGCCAGCGGGGCCAGGACCCTCTACGAGCAGTACTTC. Translated: CASGARTLYEQYF. V usage is TRBV6-1 and J usage is TRBJ2-7; perhaps TRBD1 as D (5 bases). CDR3 length equals 13 residues. The ends were cut back, 8 bases at V and 3 bases at J, with 14 bases in the middle. Germline V gene data show CDR1 as MNHNS and CDR2 as SASEGT.

The CDR3 coding sequence is TGTGCCAGCAGCCGCGGACAGTTCACTGAAGCTTTCTTT. Translated: CASSRGQFTEAFF. The gene calls are TRBV14 and TRBJ1-1; D possibly corresponds to TRBD1 (6 bases). Germline CDR1 and CDR2: SGHDN and FVKESK. This CDR3 is 13 amino acids long. Trimming took off 4 bases at V and 4 bases at J, with 10 bases between the two ends.

This clone has a handful of counts. The CDR3 bases are TGTGCCAGCAGTGACTCGGGGGGGAAAAACACCGGGGAGCTGTTTTTT. Protein product: CASSDSGGKNTGELFF. This sequence joins TRBV6-4 and TRBJ2-2; 7 bases map to TRBD2. Germline V CDR1 and CDR2: MRHNA, SNTAGT. V trimming: 0 bases; J trimming: 2 bases; junction bases outside the gene matches: 3. The CDR3 has 16 amino acids.

The chain carries TRBV2 and TRBJ1-2; maybe TRBD1 (5 bases). This CDR3 has 13 amino acids. The V end was cut by 0 bases, the J end by 8 bases, with 10 bases between. The germline V gene has CDR1 SNHLY and CDR2 FYNNEI. CDR3 sequence (DNA): TGTGCCAGCAGTGAAGCGCAGGGTGGGGGCTACACCTTC. It codes for CASSEAQGGGYTF.

V is TRBV2 and J is TRBJ2-7; no definite D call. The CDR3 is 14 amino acids. V was shortened by 4 bases and J by 2 bases, with 12 bases between the two germline ends. Looked up from germline, CDR1 is SNHLY and CDR2 is FYNNEI. The CDR3 loop is CASSVTIMAYEQYF. The DNA of the CDR3 is TGTGCCAGCAGTGTAACAATAATGGCCTACGAGCAGTACTTC.

The chain joins TRBV28 to TRBJ2-1; D is perhaps TRBD2 (5 bases). The CDR3 length is 15 residues. Per the germline V gene, CDR1 is MDHEN and CDR2 is SYDVKM. Between the trimmed V and J ends, which lost 5 bases and 0 bases, there was a span of 11 bases. CDR3 bases: TGTGCCAGCAGTACCACTAGAAGCTCCTACAATGAGCAGTTCTTC. This encodes CASSTTRSSYNEQFF. Drawing the rest from reference TRBV28 and TRBJ2-1, the complete variable domain is DVKVTQSSRYLVKRTGEKVFLECVQDMDHENMFWYRQDPGLGLRLIYFSYDVKMKEKGDIPEGYSVSREKKERFSLILESASTNQTSMYLCASSTTRSSYNEQFFGPGTRLTVL.

The V call is TRBV7-9, the J call TRBJ1-1; D is ambiguous. V was shortened by 1 base and J by 6 bases, with 12 bases between the two germline ends. The CDR3 sequence is 14 residues long. Germline V CDR1 and CDR2: SEHNR, FQNEAQ (reference sequence). In DNA, the CDR3 is TGTGCCAGCAGCTTAGAGGTGGGTACGGCTGAAGCTTTCTTT. Protein sequence: CASSLEVGTAEAFF.

The rearrangement uses TRBV25-1 and TRBJ2-5; D is uncertain. CDR3 size: 14 residues. V shed 6 bases and J shed 0 bases, with 11 bases lying between them. Germline V lookup: CDR1 MGHDK, CDR2 SYGVNS. CDR3 sequence (DNA): TGTGCCAGCAGGATCTTCAGGCACCAAGAGACCCAGTACTTC. The encoded protein is CASRIFRHQETQYF.

The chain combines TRBV5-4 with TRBJ1-1; D remains ambiguous. The CDR3 loop spans 12 amino acids. The V and J ends lost 0 bases and 11 bases respectively, with 11 bases between them. Germline loops: CDR1 SGHNT, CDR2 YYREEE (reference sequence). This chain's CDR3 is CASSLAAQPAFF. The CDR3, as DNA: TGTGCCAGCAGCTTGGCTGCCCAGCCCGCTTTCTTT.

V usage is TRBV28 and J usage is TRBJ1-2, with unresolved D. The length of the CDR3 is 13 residues. Germline V CDR1 and CDR2: MDHEN, SYDVKM. Trimming cost V 6 bases and J 2 bases, with 10 bases left between them. The CDR3 loop reads CASSNQLNYGYTF. The CDR3 DNA follows: TGTGCCAGCAGCAATCAACTAAACTATGGCTACACCTTC.

The chain uses TRBV7-6 and TRBJ1-5; D unclear. V dropped 1 base and J dropped 2 bases, with 12 bases sitting between them. This CDR3 comprises 16 residues. Germline assignment: CDR1 SGHVS and CDR2 FNYEAQ. The DNA of the CDR3 is TGTGCCAGCAGCTTAGAGGCGTCGGACGGCAATCAGCCCCAGCATTTT. It codes for CASSLEASDGNQPQHF.

The chain recombines TRBV7-3 with TRBJ2-5, with 7 bases identical to TRBD2. The CDR3 runs to 15 residues. The V segment lost 5 bases and the J segment 5 bases; nucleotides outside the gene matches: 11. CDR1 and CDR2 (germline): SGHTA, FQGTGA. CDR3 in amino acids: CASSPSAGVGETQYF. CDR3 coding DNA: TGTGCCAGCAGCCCTTCCGCGGGGGTAGGGGAGACCCAGTACTTC.

The chain combines TRBV5-4 with TRBJ2-2; 8 bases agree with TRBD1. The V gene's germline CDR1 is SGHNT and CDR2 YYREEE (reference sequence). The CDR3 sequence is 13 residues long. The trim removed 2 bases at V and 6 bases at J, leaving 0 bases unmatched. CDR3: CASSLQGAGELFF. The CDR3 DNA reads as TGTGCCAGCAGCTTACAGGGGGCCGGGGAGCTGTTTTTT.

The chain is built from TRBV4-3 and TRBJ1-4, with a tentative D call TRBD1 (6 bases). The V and J ends lost 2 bases and 2 bases respectively, with 9 bases between them. The CDR3 contains 15 residues. The V gene's germline CDR1 is LGHNA and CDR2 YSLEER. DNA for the CDR3: TGCGCCAGCAGCCAAAGGGGGATCACTAATGAAAAACTGTTTTTT. Protein product: CASSQRGITNEKLFF.

V is TRBV30 and J is TRBJ2-3; the D gene is possibly TRBD2 (5 bases). The CDR3 contains 13 residues. Germline assignment: CDR1 GTSNPN and CDR2 SVGIG (reference sequence). Trimming removed 2 bases at V and 4 bases at J, with 10 bases between. CDR3 residues: CAWSSGLADTQYF. The CDR3 DNA reads as TGTGCCTGGAGTTCAGGACTGGCAGATACGCAGTATTTT.

The chain has TRBV6-5 and TRBJ2-5; D is possibly TRBD1 or TRBD2 (6 bases each). The germline V gene has CDR1 MNHEY and CDR2 SVGAGI. V shed 5 bases and J shed 5 bases, with 15 bases lying between them. The CDR3 has 14 amino acids. The CDR3 sequence is CASSATSGAETQYF. The CDR3 DNA is TGTGCCAGCAGTGCAACGTCGGGGGCGGAGACCCAGTACTTC.

The rearrangement links TRBV5-1 to TRBJ2-5; 9 bases are shared with TRBD2. CDR3 length: 15 amino acids. Germline trimming cut 0 bases from V and 5 bases from J; bases unmatched to any gene: 5. CDR1 and CDR2 from the germline V gene are SGHRS and YFSETQ. The DNA for the CDR3 is TGCGCCAGCAGCTTGGCGGCGGGGGGGCTGGAGACCCAGTACTTC. Translated, it gives CASSLAAGGLETQYF.

The chain recombines TRBV11-1 with TRBJ2-1; TRBD2 agrees at 10 bases. The CDR3 runs to 14 residues. Germline V gives CDR1 SGHAT, CDR2 FQDESV (reference sequence). The J segment lost 10 bases and the V segment lost 3 bases, leaving 6 bases of the junction unmatched. CDR3 bases: TGTGCCAGCAGCTTCTCTAGCGGGGGCCGGGAGCAGTTCTTC. Its translation is CASSFSSGGREQFF.

V is TRBV13 and J is TRBJ2-3; D call uncertain. Between the trimmed V and J ends, which lost 4 bases and 1 base, there was a span of 9 bases. Germline V CDR1 and CDR2: PRHDT, FYEKMQ (reference sequence). The CDR3 length is 14 residues. CDR3 nucleotides: TGTGCCAGCAGCTCCACTTTACGCACAGATACGCAGTATTTT. Its translation: CASSSTLRTDTQYF.

The chain has TRBV6-4 and TRBJ1-1; D unclear. Trimming left V 5 bases short and J 1 base short, with 8 bases between. Germline V gene data show CDR1 as MRHNA and CDR2 as SNTAGT. The CDR3 has 13 amino acids. Here the CDR3 DNA reads TGTGCCAGCAGTCAAGTCGCGAACACTGAAGCTTTCTTT. It is translated as CASSQVANTEAFF.

The chain joins TRBV9 to TRBJ2-7; perhaps TRBD2 as D (5 bases). Trimming shortened V by 0 bases and J by 6 bases, and 10 bases separated the two germline ends. Germline CDR1 reads SGDLS; CDR2 reads YYNGEE. This CDR3 comprises 13 residues. In DNA, the CDR3 is TGTGCCAGCAGCGTAGATGAGGGTGGCGAGCAGTACTTC. This sequence encodes CASSVDEGGEQYF.

This clone was picked up one time. The rearrangement joins TRBV15 to TRBJ2-3; no clear D gene. The CDR3 runs to 15 residues. Trimming removed 4 bases at V and 2 bases at J, with 13 bases between. Looked up from germline, CDR1 is LNHNV and CDR2 is YYDKDF (reference sequence). The DNA of the CDR3 is TGTGCCACCAGCAAAAGGGAACCAGCCACAGATACGCAGTATTTT. It encodes CATSKREPATDTQYF.

This clone was seen only a few times. J is TRBJ2-1 and V is TRBV5-5; D unclear. The germline CDR1 and CDR2 sequences are SGHKS and YYEKEE (reference sequence). This CDR3 is built from 15 residues. Trimming stripped 2 bases from V and 0 bases from J, with 9 bases between. The CDR3 DNA reads TGTGCCAGCAGCTTAAGTCTATTCTCCTACAATGAGCAGTTCTTC. Protein product: CASSLSLFSYNEQFF.

This clone was detected only once. This CDR3 is CASEEGYQETQYF. The CDR3 nucleotides read TGTGCCAGCGAAGAGGGGTATCAAGAGACCCAGTACTTC. The chain joins TRBV28 to TRBJ2-5; D tentatively reads TRBD1 or TRBD2 (5 bases each). Looked up from germline, CDR1 is MDHEN and CDR2 is SYDVKM. The V end was cut by 8 bases, the J end by 2 bases, with 12 bases between. The CDR3 contains 13 residues.